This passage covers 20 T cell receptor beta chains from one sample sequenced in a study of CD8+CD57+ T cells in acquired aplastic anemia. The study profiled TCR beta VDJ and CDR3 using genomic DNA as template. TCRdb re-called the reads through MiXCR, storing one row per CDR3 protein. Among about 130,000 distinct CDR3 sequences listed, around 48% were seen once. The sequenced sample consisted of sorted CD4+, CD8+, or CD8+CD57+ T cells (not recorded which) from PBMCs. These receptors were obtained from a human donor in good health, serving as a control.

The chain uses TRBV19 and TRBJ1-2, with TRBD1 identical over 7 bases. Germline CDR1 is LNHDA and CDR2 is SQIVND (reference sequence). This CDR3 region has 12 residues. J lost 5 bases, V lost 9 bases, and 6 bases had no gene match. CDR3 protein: CASHRGRYGYTF. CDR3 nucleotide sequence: TGTGCCAGCCACAGGGGCAGGTATGGCTACACCTTC.

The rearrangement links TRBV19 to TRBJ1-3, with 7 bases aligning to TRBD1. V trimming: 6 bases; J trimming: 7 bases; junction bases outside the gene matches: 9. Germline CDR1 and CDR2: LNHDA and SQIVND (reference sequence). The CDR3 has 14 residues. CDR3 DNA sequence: TGTGCCAGTAGCGGCAGGGGGGTTGGGAACACCATATATTTT. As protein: CASSGRGVGNTIYF.

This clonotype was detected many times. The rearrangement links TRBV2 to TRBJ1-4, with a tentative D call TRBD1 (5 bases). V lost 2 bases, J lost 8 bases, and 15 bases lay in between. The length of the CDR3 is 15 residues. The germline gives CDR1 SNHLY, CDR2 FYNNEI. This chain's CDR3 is CASSEIGQRGEKLFF. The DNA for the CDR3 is TGTGCCAGCAGTGAAATCGGCCAGAGGGGCGAAAAACTGTTTTTT.

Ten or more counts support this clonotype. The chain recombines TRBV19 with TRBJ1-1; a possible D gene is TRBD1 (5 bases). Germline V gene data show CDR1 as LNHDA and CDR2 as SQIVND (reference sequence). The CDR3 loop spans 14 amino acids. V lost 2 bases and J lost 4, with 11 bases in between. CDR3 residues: CASSIRGVRTEAFF. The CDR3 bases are TGTGCCAGTAGTATACGGGGGGTCCGCACTGAAGCTTTCTTT.

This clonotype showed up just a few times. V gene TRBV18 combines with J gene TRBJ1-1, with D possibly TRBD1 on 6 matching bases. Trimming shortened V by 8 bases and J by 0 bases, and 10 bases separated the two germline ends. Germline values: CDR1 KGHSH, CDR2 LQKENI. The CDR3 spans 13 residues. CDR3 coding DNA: TGTGCCAGCGAAGGGGGTTTGAACACTGAAGCTTTCTTT. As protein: CASEGGLNTEAFF.

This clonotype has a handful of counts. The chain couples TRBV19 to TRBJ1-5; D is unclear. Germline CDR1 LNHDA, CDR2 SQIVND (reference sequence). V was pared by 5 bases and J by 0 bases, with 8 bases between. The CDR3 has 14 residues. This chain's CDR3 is CASSLTVSNQPQHF. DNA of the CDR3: TGTGCCAGTAGTTTAACAGTTAGCAATCAGCCCCAGCATTTT.

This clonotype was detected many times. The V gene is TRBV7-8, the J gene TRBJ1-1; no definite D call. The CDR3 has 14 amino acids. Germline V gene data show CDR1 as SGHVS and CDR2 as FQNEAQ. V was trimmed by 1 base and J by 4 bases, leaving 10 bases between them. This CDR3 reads CASSLGSSPTEAFF. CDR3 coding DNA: TGTGCCAGCAGCTTAGGCAGTAGTCCCACTGAAGCTTTCTTT. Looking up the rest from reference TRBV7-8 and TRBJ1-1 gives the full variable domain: GAGVSQSPRYKVAKRGQDVALRCDPISGHVSLFWYQQALGQGPEFLTYFQNEAQLDKSGLPSDRFFAERPEGSVSTLKIQRTQQEDSAVYLCASSLGSSPTEAFFGQGTRLTVV.

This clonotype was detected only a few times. The CDR3 DNA reads TGTGCCATCAGCCGAGGAACAGGGCAAAATGAAAAACTGTTTTTT. As protein: CAISRGTGQNEKLFF. The V call is TRBV10-3, the J call TRBJ1-4; D might be TRBD1 (6 bases). In germline, CDR1 is ENHRY, CDR2 SYGVKD. The CDR3 loop spans 15 amino acids. V lost 6 bases to trimming and J lost 5 bases, with 16 bases between them.

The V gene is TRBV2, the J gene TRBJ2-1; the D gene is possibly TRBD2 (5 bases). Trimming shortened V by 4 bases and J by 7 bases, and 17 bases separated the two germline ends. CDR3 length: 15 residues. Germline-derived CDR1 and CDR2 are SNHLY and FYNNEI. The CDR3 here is CASSGEGLTKNEQFF. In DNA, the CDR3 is TGTGCCAGCAGTGGAGAGGGCCTGACGAAGAATGAGCAGTTCTTC. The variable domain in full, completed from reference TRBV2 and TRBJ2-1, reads EPEVTQTPSHQVTQMGQEVILRCVPISNHLYFYWYRQILGQKVEFLVSFYNNEISEKSEIFDDQFSVERPDGSNFTLKIRSTKLEDSAMYFCASSGEGLTKNEQFFGPGTRLTVL.

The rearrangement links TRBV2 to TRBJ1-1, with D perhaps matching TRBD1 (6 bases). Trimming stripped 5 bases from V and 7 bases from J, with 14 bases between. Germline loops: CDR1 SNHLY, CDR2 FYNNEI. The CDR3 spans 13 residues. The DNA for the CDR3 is TGTGCCAGCAGTCTAGGGGGGCTTGGTGAAGCTTTCTTT. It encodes CASSLGGLGEAFF.

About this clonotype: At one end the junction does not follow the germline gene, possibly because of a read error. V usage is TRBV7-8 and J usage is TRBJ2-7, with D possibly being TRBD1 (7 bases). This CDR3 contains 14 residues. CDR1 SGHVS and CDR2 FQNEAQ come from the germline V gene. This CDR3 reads CASSLARGAYEQYF. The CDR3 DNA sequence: TGCGCCAGCAGCTTGGCCAGGGGGGCCTACGAGCAGTACTTC.

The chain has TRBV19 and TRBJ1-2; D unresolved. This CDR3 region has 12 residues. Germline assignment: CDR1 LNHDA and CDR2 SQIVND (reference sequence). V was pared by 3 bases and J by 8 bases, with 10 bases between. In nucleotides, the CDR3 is TGTGCCAGTAGTATGGGTGGGCACGGCTACACCTTC. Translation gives CASSMGGHGYTF.

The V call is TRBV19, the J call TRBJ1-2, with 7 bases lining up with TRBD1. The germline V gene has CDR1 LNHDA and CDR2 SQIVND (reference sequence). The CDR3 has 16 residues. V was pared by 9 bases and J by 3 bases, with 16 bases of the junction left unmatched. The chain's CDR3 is CASQDRANPPHYGYTF. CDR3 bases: TGTGCCAGCCAAGACAGGGCTAATCCCCCACACTATGGCTACACCTTC.

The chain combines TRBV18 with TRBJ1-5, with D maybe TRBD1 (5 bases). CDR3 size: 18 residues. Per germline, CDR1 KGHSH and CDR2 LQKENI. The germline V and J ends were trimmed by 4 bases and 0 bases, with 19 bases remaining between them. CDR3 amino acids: CASSLMEMGGSSNQPQHF. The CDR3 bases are TGTGCCAGCTCACTTATGGAAATGGGGGGGTCTAGCAATCAGCCCCAGCATTTT.

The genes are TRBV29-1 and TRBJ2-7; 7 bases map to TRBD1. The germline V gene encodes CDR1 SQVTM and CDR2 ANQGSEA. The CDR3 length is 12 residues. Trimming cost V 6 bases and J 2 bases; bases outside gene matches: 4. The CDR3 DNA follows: TGCAGCGTAGGACAGGAGCCCTACGAGCAGTACTTC. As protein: CSVGQEPYEQYF.

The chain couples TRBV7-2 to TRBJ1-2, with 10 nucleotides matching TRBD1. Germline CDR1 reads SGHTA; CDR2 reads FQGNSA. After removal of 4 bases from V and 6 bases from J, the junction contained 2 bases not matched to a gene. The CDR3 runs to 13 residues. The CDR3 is CASSSGTGDGYTF. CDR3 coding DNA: TGTGCCAGCAGCTCCGGGACAGGGGATGGCTACACCTTC. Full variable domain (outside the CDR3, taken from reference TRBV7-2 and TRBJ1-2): GAGVSQSPSNKVTEKGKDVELRCDPISGHTALYWYRQSLGQGLEFLIYFQGNSAPDKSGLPSDRFSAERTGGSVSTLTIQRTQQEDSAVYLCASSSGTGDGYTFGSGTRLTVV.

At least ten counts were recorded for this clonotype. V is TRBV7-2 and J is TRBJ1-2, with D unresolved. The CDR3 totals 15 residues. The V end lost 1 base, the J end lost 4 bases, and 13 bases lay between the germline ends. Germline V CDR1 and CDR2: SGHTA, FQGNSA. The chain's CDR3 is CASSLDPVLIYGYTF. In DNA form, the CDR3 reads TGTGCCAGCAGCTTAGACCCTGTCCTTATCTATGGCTACACCTTC.

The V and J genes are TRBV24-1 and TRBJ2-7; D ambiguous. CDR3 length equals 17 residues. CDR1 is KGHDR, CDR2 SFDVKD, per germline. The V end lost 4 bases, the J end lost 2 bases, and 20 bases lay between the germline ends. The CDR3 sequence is CATSDPLSRTVTYEQYF. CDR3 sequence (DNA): TGTGCCACCAGTGACCCCCTCTCAAGGACGGTCACCTACGAGCAGTACTTC.

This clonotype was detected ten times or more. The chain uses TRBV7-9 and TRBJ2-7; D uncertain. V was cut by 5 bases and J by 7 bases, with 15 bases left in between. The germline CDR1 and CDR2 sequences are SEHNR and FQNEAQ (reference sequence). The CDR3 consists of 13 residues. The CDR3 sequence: CASSASSRREQYF. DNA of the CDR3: TGTGCCAGCAGCGCCTCGTCGCGGAGAGAGCAGTACTTC.

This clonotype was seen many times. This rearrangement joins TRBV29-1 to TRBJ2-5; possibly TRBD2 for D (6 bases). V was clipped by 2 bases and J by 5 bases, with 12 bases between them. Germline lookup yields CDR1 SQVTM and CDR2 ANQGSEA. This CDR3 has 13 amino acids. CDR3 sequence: CSVEIGAGETQYF. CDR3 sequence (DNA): TGCAGCGTTGAAATAGGGGCGGGGGAGACCCAGTACTTC. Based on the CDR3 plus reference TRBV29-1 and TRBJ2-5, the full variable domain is SAVISQKPSRDICQRGTSLTIQCQVDSQVTMMFWYRQQPGQSLTLIATANQGSEATYESGFVIDKFPISRPNLTFSTLTVSNMSPEDSSIYLCSVEIGAGETQYFGPGTRLLVL.